Sequencing of this T cell receptor (beta chain) was carried out in a study of cytomegalovirus exposure and HLA in healthy donors. Data came from immunoSEQ multiplex PCR; TCRdb stores just in-frame clones and leaves some out. Among about 160,000 clones listed, more than 70% were seen once. CDR3 length equals 16 residues. Germline values: CDR1 LNHDA, CDR2 SQIVND (reference sequence). V was cut by 2 bases and J by 7 bases, with 18 bases left in between. Study-wide findings and caveats: Some public TCRs appeared in many individuals, while most sequences were rare. Cytomegalovirus association was listed for around 170 TCR beta chains.

Of note for this clone: The antigen remains unidentified.

The receptor was derived from a man aged 18 to 29 in good health and CMV-seronegative. Input material: PBMCs. This chain links TRBV19 with TRBJ1-5; a possible D gene is TRBD1 (6 bases). The DNA of the CDR3 is TGTGCCAGTAGTATATTCTTCCAGGGGCTCGGGCAGCCCCAGCATTTT. It yields the protein CASSIFFQGLGQPQHF.